The clone carrying this T cell receptor beta chain was seen a few times. Its antigen is undetermined. This record belongs to a study of T-cell memory formation after mild COVID-19. Across the study: Largely donor-specific TCR clusters were found.

Sample barcodes and UMIs were carried by the TCR alpha and TCR beta cDNA libraries that 5'RACE generated with constant-segment primers. TCRdb reprocessed the 5' RACE reads via MiXCR and lists one record per CDR3 protein. The repertoire has around 410,000 distinct CDR3 sequences, 23% of them found once; the top ten carry roughly 13%. Deletions cut 0 bases from V and 0 bases from J, with 8 bases between. The CDR3 covers 14 residues. Germline loops: CDR1 GTSNPN, CDR2 SVGIG (reference sequence). Study outcomes and limitations: Certain responding clones were present in pre-infection memory, suggesting participation of cross-reactive memory. Largely, contracting CD4+ clones fell within CM and EM, and contracting CD8+ clones within EMRA.

The TCR was taken from an adult woman who had mild COVID-19 (a few samples of this study predate the infection). Cell type and time point are not known. The V call is TRBV30, the J call TRBJ1-2; no definite D call. Sequenced input: PBMCs or a T cell subset sorted from them (not recorded which). CDR3 DNA sequence: TGTGCCTGGAGTGTGGGCCCCTCTAACTATGGCTACACCTTC. Amino acid sequence: CAWSVGPSNYGYTF.